A selection of T cell receptor beta chains follows, all from one sample in a study of PD-1 blockade in classical Hodgkin lymphoma. The data were produced by immunoSEQ multiplex PCR, yet TCRdb's version contains in-frame clones alone and is incomplete. Of roughly 51,000 clones listed, roughly 80% are singletons. The sample consisted of peripheral blood mononuclear cells (PBMCs), taken before the fourth cycle of nivolumab. The receptors originated from a human donor with classical Hodgkin lymphoma. Each CDR3 is given with its conserved first and last residue. The size of a clone is reported for some rows only, either as once, few or many, or as a class for expanded clones.

CASSTTFGDQPQHF,.,TRBJ1-5,TRBV6-5
CASSLTLGAEPLHF,.,TRBJ2-7,TRBV11-3
CASSSRNSGNTIYF,.,TRBJ1-3,TRBV28
CASSLAGNQPQHF,many,TRBJ1-5,TRBV5-6
CASSPPTGTEAFF,.,TRBJ1-1,TRBV18
CASSHGGENEKLFF,.,TRBJ1-4,TRBV4-1
CASRPRANTGELFF,.,TRBJ2-2,TRBV6-5
CASSLRLVSSYNEQFF,.,TRBJ2-1,TRBV7-7
CASSESTSGTEQFF,.,TRBJ2-1,TRBV10-2
CASSNDPVGTSGSARERNEQYF,.,TRBJ2-7,TRBV21-1
CASSPSRDNEQYF,.,TRBJ2-7,TRBV18